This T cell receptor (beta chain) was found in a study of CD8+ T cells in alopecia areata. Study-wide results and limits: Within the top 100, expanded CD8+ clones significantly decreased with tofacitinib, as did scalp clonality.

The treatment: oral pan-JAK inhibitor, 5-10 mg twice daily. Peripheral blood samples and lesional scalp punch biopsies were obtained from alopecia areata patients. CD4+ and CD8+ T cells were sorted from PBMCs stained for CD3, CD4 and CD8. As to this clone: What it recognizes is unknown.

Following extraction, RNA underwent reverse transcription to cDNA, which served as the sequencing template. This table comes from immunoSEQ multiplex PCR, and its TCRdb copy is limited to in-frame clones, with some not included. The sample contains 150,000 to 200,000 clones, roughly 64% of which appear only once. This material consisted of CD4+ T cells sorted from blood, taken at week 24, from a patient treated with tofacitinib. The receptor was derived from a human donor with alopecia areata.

The DNA for the CDR3 is TGTGCCAGCAGCTTCTCCCTGTCGCAGTATTTT. As protein: CASSFSLSQYF. This chain connects TRBV5-6 to TRBJ2-3; D is undetermined. In germline, CDR1 is SGHDT, CDR2 YYEEEE. Trimming left V 2 bases short and J 10 bases short, with 8 bases between. The CDR3 is 11 residues long.